The 2 T cell receptor beta chains in this list originate from one sample, sequenced in a study of blood T cell repertoires in COVID-19 (dated by TCRdb to the early 2020s). Libraries were constructed by the immunoSEQ multiplex PCR assay. Imported from immuneACCESS, the table was reduced by TCRdb to in-frame sequences with V and J called. These copies leave out some clones; in studies compared against another copy, an unresolved V gene accounts for under half, and the cause of the remainder is not known. Across this sample there are around 150,000 clones, with about 75% seen only once. The ten largest clones capture 2.5% to 3% of the sample. Sequencing was carried out using PBMCs or T cells enriched from blood (not recorded which). These receptors were obtained from a woman between 50 and 59 years old who had recovered from COVID-19.

The chain employs TRBV11-2 and TRBJ1-4, with TRBD1 matching 11 bases. This CDR3 contains 16 residues. The V gene end was trimmed by 5 bases and the J gene end by 8 bases; junction bases not matched to a gene: 10. Germline loops: CDR1 SGHAT, CDR2 FQNNGV. CDR3 DNA: TGTGCCAGCAGCCCACGAAGGGACAGGGGGGGGGAAAAACTGTTTTTT. It codes for CASSPRRDRGGEKLFF.

The rearrangement uses TRBV9 and TRBJ2-7, with TRBD2 identical over 7 bases. The V and J ends lost 0 bases and 2 bases, in that order; junction bases with no gene match: 5. This CDR3 comprises 15 residues. From germline, CDR1 is SGDLS and CDR2 YYNGEE. In DNA form, the CDR3 reads TGTGCCAGCAGCGTAGGTGTGGCGGGAGCCTACGAGCAGTACTTC. It encodes CASSVGVAGAYEQYF.